This is a list of T cell receptor beta chains from one sample in a study of blood T cell repertoires in COVID-19. The assay was immunoSEQ multiplex PCR, and TCRdb's table has in-frame clones only and misses some. In the table there are a few hundred thousand clones, about 91% of which are singletons. The specimen was peripheral blood. These receptor sequences come from a woman in her 30s who had recovered from COVID-19. Each CDR3 is given with its conserved first and last residue. Fields, in order: CDR3 protein, V gene, J gene.

CASSPGRTGVGYTF	TRBV3-1/TRBV3-2	TRBJ1-2
CASSPRPGDSPLHF	TRBV5-4	TRBJ1-6
CASSLSMAGSYEQYF	TRBV7-8	TRBJ2-7
CASFGAGVLGYGYTF	TRBV6-5	TRBJ1-2
CATSDPRMGGTEQYF	TRBV24-1	TRBJ2-7
CASSQDRGFTEAFF	TRBV4-1	TRBJ1-1
CASSKQDQPQHF	TRBV19	TRBJ1-5
CASSQRYGETQYF	TRBV2	TRBJ2-5
CASSEGPYNEQFF	TRBV25-1	TRBJ2-1
CASSQDTFDGYTF	TRBV2	TRBJ1-2
CASSSRLAGDSAGELFF	TRBV7-8	TRBJ2-2
CASSTWQDQPQHF	TRBV7-2	TRBJ1-5
CASSLGQGDNQPQHF	TRBV18	TRBJ1-5
CASSVDRVTEAFF	TRBV9	TRBJ1-1
CASSLAPGPIYGYTF	TRBV28	TRBJ1-2
CASSQGTGSHEQYF	TRBV4-3	TRBJ2-7
CASSLGRGQPQHF	TRBV7-2	TRBJ1-5
CASSLRLYGYTF	TRBV7-2	TRBJ1-2
CASSSDDPGILEKLFF	TRBV7-9	TRBJ1-4
CASSRRSEQYF	TRBV2	TRBJ2-7
CASSRQLGNTEAFF	TRBV7-9	TRBJ1-1
CASSPDRTASDTQYF	TRBV4-2	TRBJ2-3
CASSQDPGGGVPDTQYF	TRBV4-2	TRBJ2-3
CASSPYPGQGAGSANYGYTF	TRBV5-1	TRBJ1-2
CASSYPGVAYNEQFF	TRBV6-2/TRBV6-3	TRBJ2-1
CASRSGGGTDTQYF	TRBV2	TRBJ2-3
CASSLGSGGSYGYTF	TRBV5-1	TRBJ1-2
CASSSGLAGGTSQETQYF	TRBV5-1	TRBJ2-5
CATRTDRVGGNTIYF	TRBV15	TRBJ1-3
CASSQDRAGWGNQPQHF	TRBV4-1	TRBJ1-5
CSVGSWTGYNEQFF	TRBV29-1	TRBJ2-1
CASSLQPTGNADGELFF	TRBV7-6	TRBJ2-2
CASSRSPGQGGEKLFF	TRBV4-1	TRBJ1-4
CASSQGASGGTDTQYF	TRBV4-3	TRBJ2-3
CASSPTGDNEKLFF	TRBV27	TRBJ1-4
CASSNRDRGPSGYTF	TRBV5-4	TRBJ1-2
CASGRQDSPLHF	TRBV7-9	TRBJ1-6
CASSQGSGNEQYF	TRBV4-3	TRBJ2-7
CASSDRTGGFGEQYF	TRBV2	TRBJ2-7
CASSILGTGNTEAFF	TRBV5-6	TRBJ1-1
CASSSGGIANEKLFF	TRBV5-4	TRBJ1-4
CASSPGTNYYEQYF	TRBV11-3	TRBJ2-7
CASMRTGQVYNSPLHF	TRBV3-1/TRBV3-2	TRBJ1-6
CASSPPGGYNEQFF	TRBV28	TRBJ2-1
CASSKAGRAHSNQPQHF	TRBV21-1	TRBJ1-5
CASSESPTSPGEQFF	TRBV6-1	TRBJ2-1
CASSPGSGANVLTF	TRBV18	TRBJ2-6
CASRRQGDTEAFF	TRBV12-3/TRBV12-4	TRBJ1-1
CASSQDLGVNSYEQYF	TRBV14	TRBJ2-7
CASSPDRGYNEQYF	TRBV13	TRBJ2-7
CASSKGATGNTIYF	TRBV19	TRBJ1-3
CASSLWSGAYEQYF	TRBV7-2	TRBJ2-7
CASSRQGVVGYTF	TRBV19	TRBJ1-2
CASSLRDRGRLDSPLHF	TRBV27	TRBJ1-6
CASSGGAGNTIYF	TRBV9	TRBJ1-3
CASSLGQYNEQFF	TRBV12-3/TRBV12-4	TRBJ2-1
CASSLKGAGNSPLHF	TRBV27	TRBJ1-6
CASSYSGQGGNQPQHF	TRBV6-5	TRBJ1-5
CASSSAGRGGTYEQYF	TRBV6-2/TRBV6-3	TRBJ2-7
CASSQEPDSEAFF	TRBV3-1/TRBV3-2	TRBJ1-1